This T cell receptor beta chain was obtained from a study of blood T cell repertoires in COVID-19 (dated by TCRdb to the early 2020s). In terms of the full investigation: Samples covering the acute and convalescent phases of COVID-19 were provided by collaborators in the United States, Italy and Spain. HLA class I and class II types, where available, came from metadata supplied by the sample provider rather than from assay-based typing. The sample metadata nearly always contained a de-identified subject ID, COVID-19 status, age in years and sex. The material from the prospective study consisted of cDNA or gDNA derived from T cells, B-cell-depleted T cells, or PBMCs. Subjects who had been exposed to COVID-19, were actively infected with it, or had recovered from it provided the deeply sampled blood TCRbeta repertoires that made up the dataset. A freely available public database, intended as a resource for researchers studying the immune response to SARS-CoV-2, is where the repertoires were released. The samples were drawn from the first 160 participants of the ongoing ImmuneRACE study and from 1,200 or so subjects provided by 6 global collaborators.

About this clone itself: No cognate antigen has been identified for it. No per-base quality is available; no much larger clone lies one base away.

TCRbeta CDR3 regions were amplified from genomic DNA by means of the immunoSEQ Assay, a bias-controlled multiplex PCR. Per the original workflow: Nucleated cell counts per sample were estimated from amplification of reference gene primers within the assay. Sequence reads were collapsed and filtered to measure the absolute abundance of every unique TCRbeta CDR3 rearrangement. For each sample, productive Simpson clonality was calculated by taking the square root of Simpson's diversity index across productive rearrangements. TCRdb took over this immuneACCESS table, retaining in-frame rearrangements with V and J assigned. Such tables are incomplete; in checked studies, under half of the missing clones stem from an unresolved V gene, and the remainder is unexplained. The V and J calls and clone size are taken from that table; D and trimming were inferred from the DNA. Recorded for this sample are hundreds of thousands of clones; roughly nine tenths of them occurred a single time. Of the sample, 2.4% falls within the top ten clones.

Participants in the prospective study were enrolled through a virtual design, were aged roughly 18 to 90 years, and lived in fewer than 30 United States geographic areas. To assign participants to cohorts, the prospective study relied on clinical history that participants themselves reported in a screening survey and a study questionnaire. ImmuneRACE Cohort 3 recovered participants were defined by two consecutive negative NP/OP PCR tests, healthcare professional clearance, or symptom resolution. In the prospective study, mobile phlebotomists collected whole blood, serum and a nasopharyngeal or oropharyngeal swab from each participant. Participants in the prospective study had the option to provide additional blood draws and questionnaires over an approximately 2-month period. Prospective study blood samples were shipped either frozen or at room temperature before DNA extraction. V loses 0 bases, J loses 6 bases, and the germline ends lie 10 bases apart. Counted from cysteine to phenylalanine, this CDR3 has 13 amino acids. Only the CDR3 portion is preserved as DNA: 39 bases, with reading frame beginning at the first base. The germline V gene gives CDR1 as SGDLS and CDR2 as YYNGEE.

General conclusions and limits of the study: How much clinical and demographic metadata was included differed by source and by participant, and the metadata was provided uncurated.

This sequence was found in a woman under 30 who had recovered from COVID-19. The chain is encoded by TRBV9 joined to TRBJ2-7; the D gene remains uncertain. The sample was PBMCs or T cells enriched from blood (not recorded which). Read as DNA, the sequence is TGTGCCAGCAGCGTAGCCAGGTTTTCCGAGCAGTACTTC. Its product reads: CASSVARFSEQYF.